The present TCR beta chain was sequenced within a study of early T cells in non-severe SARS-CoV-2 infection. Study-wide context: Bulk RNA taken from unsorted whole blood was sequenced, leaving chains unpaired.

TCRdb recomputed calls from the 5' RACE reads with MiXCR, one row per CDR3 protein. This sample has approximately 31,000 distinct CDR3 sequences, with around 7% found just once. Per germline, CDR1 WNHNN and CDR2 SYGVQD (reference sequence). V was clipped by 3 bases and J by 10 bases; unmatched bases: 17. The CDR3 is 18 amino acids. This clonotype came up many times. The sequenced sample consisted of whole blood. This TCR came from an adult who was a healthcare worker with PCR-confirmed SARS-CoV-2 infection or an uninfected control (not recorded which). This sequence joins TRBV10-1 and TRBJ2-1, with 11 bases that match TRBD1. The CDR3 sequence: CASSDGQGAQILRDEQFF. CDR3 bases: TGCGCCAGCAGTGATGGACAGGGGGCCCAGATTTTACGCGACGAGCAGTTCTTC.